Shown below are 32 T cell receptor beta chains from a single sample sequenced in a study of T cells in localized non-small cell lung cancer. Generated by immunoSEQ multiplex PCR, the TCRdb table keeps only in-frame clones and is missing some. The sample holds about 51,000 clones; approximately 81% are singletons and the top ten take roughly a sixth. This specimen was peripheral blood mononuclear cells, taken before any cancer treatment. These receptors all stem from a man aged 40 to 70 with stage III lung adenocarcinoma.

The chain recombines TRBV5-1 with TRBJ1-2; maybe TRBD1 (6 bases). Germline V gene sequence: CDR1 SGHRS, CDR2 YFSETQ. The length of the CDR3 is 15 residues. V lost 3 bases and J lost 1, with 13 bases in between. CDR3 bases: TGCGCCAGCAGCTCCACCGGGACAAGTAACTATGGCTACACCTTC. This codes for CASSSTGTSNYGYTF.

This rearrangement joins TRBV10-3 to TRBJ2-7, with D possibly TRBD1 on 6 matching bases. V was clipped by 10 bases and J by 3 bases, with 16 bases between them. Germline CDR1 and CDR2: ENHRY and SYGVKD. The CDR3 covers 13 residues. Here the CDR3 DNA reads TGTGCCACGCAGACAGGTGGGGTCTACGAGCAGTACTTC. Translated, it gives CATQTGGVYEQYF.

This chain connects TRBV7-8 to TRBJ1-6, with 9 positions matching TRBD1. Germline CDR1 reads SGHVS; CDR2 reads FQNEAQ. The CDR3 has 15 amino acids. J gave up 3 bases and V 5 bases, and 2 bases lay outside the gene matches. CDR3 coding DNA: TGTGCCAGCAGCAAGACAGGGGGCTATAATTCACCCCTCCACTTT. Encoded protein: CASSKTGGYNSPLHF.

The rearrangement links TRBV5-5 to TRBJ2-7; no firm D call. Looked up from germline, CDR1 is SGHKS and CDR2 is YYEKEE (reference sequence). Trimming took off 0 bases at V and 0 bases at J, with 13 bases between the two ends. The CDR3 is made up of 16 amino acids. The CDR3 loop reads CASSLAYSSNSYEQYF. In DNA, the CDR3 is TGTGCCAGCAGCTTGGCCTACAGCTCCAACTCCTACGAGCAGTACTTC.

CDR3 nucleotides: TGTGCCAGCAGCCCCTCCCCCACCGCTAACTATGGCTACACCTTC. Translation: CASSPSPTANYGYTF. The gene calls are TRBV9 and TRBJ1-2; D not resolved. Germline loops: CDR1 SGDLS, CDR2 YYNGEE. The ends were cut back, 4 bases at V and 0 bases at J, with 13 bases in the middle. CDR3 length: 15 residues.

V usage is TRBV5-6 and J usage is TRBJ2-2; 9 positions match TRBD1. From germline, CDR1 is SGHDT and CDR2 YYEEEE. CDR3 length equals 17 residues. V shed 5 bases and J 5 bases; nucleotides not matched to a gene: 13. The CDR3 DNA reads TGTGCCAGCAGAATACCAGACCGGGACAGGGAAACCGGGGAGCTGTTTTTT. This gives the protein CASRIPDRDRETGELFF.

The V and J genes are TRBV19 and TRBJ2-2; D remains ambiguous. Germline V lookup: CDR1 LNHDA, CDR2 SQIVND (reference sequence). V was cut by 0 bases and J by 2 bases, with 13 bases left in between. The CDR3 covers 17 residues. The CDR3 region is CASSIDWAGVNTGELFF. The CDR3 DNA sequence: TGTGCCAGTAGTATAGATTGGGCAGGTGTTAACACCGGGGAGCTGTTTTTT.

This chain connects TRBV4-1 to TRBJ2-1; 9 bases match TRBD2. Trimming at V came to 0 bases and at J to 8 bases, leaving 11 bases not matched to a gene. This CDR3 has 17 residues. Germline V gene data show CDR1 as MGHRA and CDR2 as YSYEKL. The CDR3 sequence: CASSQDSWRGGRDEQFF. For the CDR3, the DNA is TGCGCCAGCAGCCAAGATTCTTGGCGGGGGGGCCGAGATGAGCAGTTCTTC.

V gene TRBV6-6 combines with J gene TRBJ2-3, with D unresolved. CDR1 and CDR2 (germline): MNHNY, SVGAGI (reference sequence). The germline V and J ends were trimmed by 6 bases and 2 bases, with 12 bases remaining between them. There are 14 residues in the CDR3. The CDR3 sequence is CASRYREITDTQYF. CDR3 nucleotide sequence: TGTGCCAGCAGGTACAGAGAGATCACAGATACGCAGTATTTT.

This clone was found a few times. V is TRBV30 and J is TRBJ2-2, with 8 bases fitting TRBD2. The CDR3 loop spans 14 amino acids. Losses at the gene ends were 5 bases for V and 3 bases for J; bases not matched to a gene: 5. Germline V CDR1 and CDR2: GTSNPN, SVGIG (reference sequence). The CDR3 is CAWSGGQHTGELFF. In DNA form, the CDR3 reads TGTGCCTGGTCGGGGGGGCAACACACCGGGGAGCTGTTTTTT.

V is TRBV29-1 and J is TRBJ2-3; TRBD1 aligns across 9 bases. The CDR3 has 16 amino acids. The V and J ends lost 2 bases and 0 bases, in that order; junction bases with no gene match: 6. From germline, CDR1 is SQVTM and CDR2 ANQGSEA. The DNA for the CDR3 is TGCAGCGTTGAATCCCTCGGGACAGGGAGCACAGATACGCAGTATTTT. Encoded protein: CSVESLGTGSTDTQYF.

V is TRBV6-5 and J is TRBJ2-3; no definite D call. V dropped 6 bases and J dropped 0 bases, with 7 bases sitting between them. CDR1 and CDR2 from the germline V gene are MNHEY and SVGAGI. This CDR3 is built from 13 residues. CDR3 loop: CASRGPSTDTQYF. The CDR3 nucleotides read TGTGCCAGCAGGGGCCCCAGCACAGATACGCAGTATTTT.

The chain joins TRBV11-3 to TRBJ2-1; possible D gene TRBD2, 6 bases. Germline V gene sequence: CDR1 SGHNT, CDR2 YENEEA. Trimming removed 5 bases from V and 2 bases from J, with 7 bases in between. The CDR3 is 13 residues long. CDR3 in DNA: TGTGCCAGCAGCCCGGGGGCCTACAATGAGCAGTTCTTC. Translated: CASSPGAYNEQFF.

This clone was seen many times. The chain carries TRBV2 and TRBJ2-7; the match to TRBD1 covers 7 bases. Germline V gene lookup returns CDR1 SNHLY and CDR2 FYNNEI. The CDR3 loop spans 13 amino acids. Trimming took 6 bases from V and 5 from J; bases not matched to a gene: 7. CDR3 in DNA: TGTGCCAGCAGGGGACAGACTGGTAACGAGCAGTACTTC. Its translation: CASRGQTGNEQYF.

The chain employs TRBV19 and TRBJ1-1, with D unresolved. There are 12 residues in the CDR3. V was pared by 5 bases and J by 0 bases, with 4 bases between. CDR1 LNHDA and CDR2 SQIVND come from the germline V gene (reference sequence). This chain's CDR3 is CASSGMNTEAFF. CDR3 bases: TGTGCCAGTAGTGGGATGAACACTGAAGCTTTCTTT.

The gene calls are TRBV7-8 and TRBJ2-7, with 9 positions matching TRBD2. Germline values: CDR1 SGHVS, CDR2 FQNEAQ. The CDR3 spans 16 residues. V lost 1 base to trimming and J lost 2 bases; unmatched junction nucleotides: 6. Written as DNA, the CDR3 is TGTGCCAGCAGCTTAGGAGCGGGGGGAAGGGCCTACGAGCAGTACTTC. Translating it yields CASSLGAGGRAYEQYF.

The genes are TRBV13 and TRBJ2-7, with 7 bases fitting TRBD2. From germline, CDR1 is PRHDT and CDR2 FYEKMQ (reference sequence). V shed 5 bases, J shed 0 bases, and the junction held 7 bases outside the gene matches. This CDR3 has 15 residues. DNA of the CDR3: TGTGCCAGCAGCCCGCCAGCGGGGAGCTCCTACGAGCAGTACTTC. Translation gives CASSPPAGSSYEQYF.

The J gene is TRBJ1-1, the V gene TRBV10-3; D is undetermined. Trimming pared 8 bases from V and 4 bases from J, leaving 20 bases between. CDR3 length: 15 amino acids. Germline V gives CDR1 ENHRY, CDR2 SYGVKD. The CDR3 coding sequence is TGTGCCATCGTAAAGCGCGACCTGGAGGGCACTGAAGCTTTCTTT. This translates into CAIVKRDLEGTEAFF.

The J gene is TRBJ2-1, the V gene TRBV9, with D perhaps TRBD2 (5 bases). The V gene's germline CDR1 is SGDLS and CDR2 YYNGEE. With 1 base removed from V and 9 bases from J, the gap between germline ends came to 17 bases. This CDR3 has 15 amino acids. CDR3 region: CASSVTSMPGIEQFF. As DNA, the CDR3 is TGTGCCAGCAGCGTAACCAGTATGCCGGGGATTGAGCAGTTCTTC.

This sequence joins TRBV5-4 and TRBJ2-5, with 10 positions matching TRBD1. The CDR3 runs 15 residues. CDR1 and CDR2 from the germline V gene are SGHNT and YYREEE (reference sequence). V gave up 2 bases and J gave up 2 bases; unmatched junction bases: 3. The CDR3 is CASSFGTGEQETQYF. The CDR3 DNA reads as TGTGCCAGCAGCTTCGGGACAGGGGAACAAGAGACCCAGTACTTC.

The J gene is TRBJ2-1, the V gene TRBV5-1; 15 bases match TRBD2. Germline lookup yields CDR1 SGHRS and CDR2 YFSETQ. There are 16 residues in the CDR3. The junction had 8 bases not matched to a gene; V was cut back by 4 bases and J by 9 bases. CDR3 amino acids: CASSQGLAGGLSEQFF. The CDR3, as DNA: TGCGCCAGCAGCCAAGGACTAGCGGGGGGGCTGAGTGAGCAGTTCTTC.

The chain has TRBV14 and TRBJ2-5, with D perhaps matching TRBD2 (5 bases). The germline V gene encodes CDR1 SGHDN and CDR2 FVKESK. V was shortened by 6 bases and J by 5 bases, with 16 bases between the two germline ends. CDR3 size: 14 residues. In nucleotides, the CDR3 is TGTGCCAGCAGGCCAGACCTGACTACCGAGACCCAGTACTTC. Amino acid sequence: CASRPDLTTETQYF.

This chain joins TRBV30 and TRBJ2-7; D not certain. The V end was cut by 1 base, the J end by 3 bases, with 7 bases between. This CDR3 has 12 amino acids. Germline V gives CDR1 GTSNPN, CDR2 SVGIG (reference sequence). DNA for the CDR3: TGTGCCTGGAGTGGGACCAACTACGAGCAGTACTTC. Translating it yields CAWSGTNYEQYF. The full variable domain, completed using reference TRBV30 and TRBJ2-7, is SQTIHQWPATLVQPVGSPLSLECTVEGTSNPNLYWYRQAAGRGLQLLFYSVGIGQISSEVPQNLSASRPQDRQFILSSKKLLLSDSGFYLCAWSGTNYEQYFGPGTRLTVT.

The CDR3 coding sequence is TGTGCCAGCAGCCCTAGCGGGGGTAGAGATACGCAGTATTTT. Translated: CASSPSGGRDTQYF. The chain is built from TRBV7-3 and TRBJ2-3; 10 bases agree with TRBD2. V trimming: 5 bases; J trimming: 5 bases; junction bases outside the gene matches: 4. Per germline, CDR1 SGHTA and CDR2 FQGTGA. The CDR3 is made up of 14 amino acids.

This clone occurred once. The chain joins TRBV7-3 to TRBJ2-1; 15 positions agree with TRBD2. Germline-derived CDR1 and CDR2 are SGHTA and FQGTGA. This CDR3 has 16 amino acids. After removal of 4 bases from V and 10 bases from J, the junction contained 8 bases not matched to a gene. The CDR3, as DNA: TGTGCCAGCAGCTCTCGGACTAGCGGGGGGGCCGAAGAGCAGTTCTTC. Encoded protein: CASSSRTSGGAEEQFF.

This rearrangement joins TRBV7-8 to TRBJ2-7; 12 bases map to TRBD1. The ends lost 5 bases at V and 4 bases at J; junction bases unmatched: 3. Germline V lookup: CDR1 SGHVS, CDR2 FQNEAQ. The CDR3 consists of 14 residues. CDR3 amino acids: CASSQGQGAYEQYF. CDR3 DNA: TGTGCCAGCAGCCAGGGACAGGGGGCATACGAGCAGTACTTC.

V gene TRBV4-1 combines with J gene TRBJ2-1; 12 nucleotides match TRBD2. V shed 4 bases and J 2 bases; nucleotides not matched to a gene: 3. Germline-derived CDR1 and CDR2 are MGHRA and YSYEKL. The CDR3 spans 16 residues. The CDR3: CASSPRLAGAYNEQFF. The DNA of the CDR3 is TGCGCCAGCAGCCCACGACTAGCGGGGGCCTACAATGAGCAGTTCTTC.

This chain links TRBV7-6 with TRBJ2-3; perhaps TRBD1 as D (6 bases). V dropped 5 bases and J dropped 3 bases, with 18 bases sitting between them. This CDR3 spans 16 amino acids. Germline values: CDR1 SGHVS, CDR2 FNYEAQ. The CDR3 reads CASSPSKGVGTDTQYF. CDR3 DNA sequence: TGTGCCAGCAGCCCATCTAAGGGGGTGGGGACAGATACGCAGTATTTT.

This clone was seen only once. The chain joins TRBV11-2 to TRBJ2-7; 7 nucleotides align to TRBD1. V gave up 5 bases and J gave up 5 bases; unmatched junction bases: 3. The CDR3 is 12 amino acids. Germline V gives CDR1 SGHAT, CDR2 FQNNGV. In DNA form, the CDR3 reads TGTGCCAGCAGCAAGAGGGGGCACGAGCAGTACTTC. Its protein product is CASSKRGHEQYF.

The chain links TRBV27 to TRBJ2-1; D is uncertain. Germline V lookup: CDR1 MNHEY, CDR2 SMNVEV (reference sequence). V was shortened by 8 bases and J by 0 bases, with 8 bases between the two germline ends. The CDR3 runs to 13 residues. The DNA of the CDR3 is TGTGCCAGCGGGGAAAGCTCCTACAATGAGCAGTTCTTC. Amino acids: CASGESSYNEQFF.

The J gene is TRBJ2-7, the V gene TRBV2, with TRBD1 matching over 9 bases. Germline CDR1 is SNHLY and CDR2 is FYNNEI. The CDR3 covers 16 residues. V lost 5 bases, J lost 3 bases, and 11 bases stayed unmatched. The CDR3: CASSPFRDRADYEQYF. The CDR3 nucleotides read TGTGCCAGCAGTCCTTTTCGGGACAGGGCTGACTACGAGCAGTACTTC.

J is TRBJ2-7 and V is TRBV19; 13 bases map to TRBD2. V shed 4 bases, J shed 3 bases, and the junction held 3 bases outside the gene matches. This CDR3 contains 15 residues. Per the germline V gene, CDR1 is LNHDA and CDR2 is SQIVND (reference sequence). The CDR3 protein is CASSTTSGGSYEQYF. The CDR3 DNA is TGTGCCAGTAGTACGACTAGCGGGGGGAGCTACGAGCAGTACTTC.